The 7 T cell receptor beta chains below were found in one sample sequenced in a study of T cell changes during pregnancy in multiple sclerosis. Assay used: immunoSEQ multiplex PCR; TCRdb lists only in-frame clones, some missing. The repertoire consists of 75,000 to 90,000 clones, with 91% occurring once and the leading ten covering roughly 3.5%. Specimen: PBMCs, collected in the first trimester of pregnancy. These receptors all stem from a female donor in good health, serving as a control in a pregnancy study. Some clones in this sample may be carry-over from other donors' samples.

The rearrangement uses TRBV10-1 and TRBJ2-7, with D uncertain. Germline-derived CDR1 and CDR2 are WNHNN and SYGVQD (reference sequence). The CDR3 loop spans 12 amino acids. Trimming removed 0 bases at V and 3 bases at J, with 3 bases between. Written as DNA, the CDR3 is TGCGCCAGCAGTGAGTCTCTCTACGAGCAGTACTTC. Protein sequence: CASSESLYEQYF.

The chain carries TRBV7-6 and TRBJ2-1, with 13 positions matching TRBD2. The germline V gene encodes CDR1 SGHVS and CDR2 FNYEAQ. This CDR3 has 17 amino acids. The trim removed 5 bases at V and 3 bases at J, leaving 7 bases unmatched. CDR3 in DNA: TGTGCCAGCAGCGTCGTAGGACTAGCGGGAGTCTACAATGAGCAGTTCTTC. Amino acid sequence: CASSVVGLAGVYNEQFF.

The rearrangement joins TRBV2 to TRBJ1-2; 11 bases line up with TRBD1. The ends lost 6 bases at V and 11 bases at J; junction bases unmatched: 11. The CDR3 contains 14 residues. CDR1 and CDR2 from the germline V gene are SNHLY and FYNNEI. The CDR3 DNA follows: TGTGCCAGCAGGGACAGGGGGCCATTTTTAGGATACACCTTC. It codes for CASRDRGPFLGYTF.

The V call is TRBV11-2, the J call TRBJ2-3, with a tentative D call TRBD1 (6 bases). Germline CDR1 SGHAT, CDR2 FQNNGV. This CDR3 region has 14 residues. V shed 6 bases and J shed 3 bases, with 13 bases lying between them. DNA for the CDR3: TGTGCCAGCAGGGGACCCGGACAGACAGATACGCAGTATTTT. Translating gives CASRGPGQTDTQYF.

This chain uses TRBV4-3 with TRBJ2-7; 11 nucleotides align to TRBD2. The CDR3 consists of 15 residues. The V and J ends lost 3 bases and 1 base, in that order; junction bases with no gene match: 2. Germline-derived CDR1 and CDR2 are LGHNA and YSLEER. DNA for the CDR3: TGCGCCAGCAGCCACGGGACTAGCGGATCCTACGAGCAGTACTTC. Translation gives CASSHGTSGSYEQYF.

The chain has TRBV13 and TRBJ2-7; D is possibly TRBD2 (5 bases). V was trimmed by 9 bases and J by 5 bases, leaving 17 bases between them. Germline loops: CDR1 PRHDT, CDR2 FYEKMQ (reference sequence). The CDR3 runs 13 residues. CDR3 amino acids: CASTGSAGDEQYF. Here the CDR3 DNA reads TGTGCCAGTACCGGGTCCGCGGGTGACGAGCAGTACTTC.

This clone has just a few counts. J is TRBJ1-5 and V is TRBV5-1, with 9 bases lining up with TRBD1. Germline V gives CDR1 SGHRS, CDR2 YFSETQ. The CDR3 is made up of 15 amino acids. The trim removed 3 bases at V and 7 bases at J, leaving 8 bases unmatched. The CDR3 loop is CASSYPGQGWQPQHF. The DNA of the CDR3 is TGCGCCAGCAGCTACCCGGGACAGGGTTGGCAGCCCCAGCATTTT.